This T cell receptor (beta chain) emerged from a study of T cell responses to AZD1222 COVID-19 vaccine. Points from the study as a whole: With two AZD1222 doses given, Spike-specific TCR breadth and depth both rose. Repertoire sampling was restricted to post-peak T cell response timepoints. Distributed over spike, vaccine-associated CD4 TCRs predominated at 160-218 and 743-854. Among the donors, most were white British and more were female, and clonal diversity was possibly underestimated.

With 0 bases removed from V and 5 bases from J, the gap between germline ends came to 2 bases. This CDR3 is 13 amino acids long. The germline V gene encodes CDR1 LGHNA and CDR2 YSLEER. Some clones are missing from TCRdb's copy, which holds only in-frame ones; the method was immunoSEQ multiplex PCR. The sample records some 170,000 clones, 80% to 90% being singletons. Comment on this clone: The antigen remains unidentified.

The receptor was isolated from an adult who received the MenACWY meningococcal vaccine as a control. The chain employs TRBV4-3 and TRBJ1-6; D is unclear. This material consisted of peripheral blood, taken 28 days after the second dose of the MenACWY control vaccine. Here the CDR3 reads CASSQDNNSPLHF. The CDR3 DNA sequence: TGCGCCAGCAGCCAAGACAATAATTCACCCCTCCACTTT.